The 15 T cell receptor beta chains in this list originate from one sample, sequenced in a study of shared T cell receptors in the human thymus. Using immunoSEQ multiplex PCR, the repertoire was profiled, and TCRdb retains in-frame clones only, with some absent. Of fewer than 700,000 clones detected, around 89% appear once; the ten largest clones hold approximately 0.011%. The same sample was also studied in work on human thymus T cells.

Specimen: thymocytes. Receptor source: a boy younger than two with a congenital heart defect.

In its sample, this clone was seen a few times. The chain recombines TRBV9 with TRBJ1-1; tentative D call: TRBD1 (5 bases). There are 14 residues in the CDR3. Germline-derived CDR1 and CDR2 are SGDLS and YYNGEE. V shed 0 bases and J shed 0 bases, with 6 bases lying between them. Here the CDR3 DNA reads TGTGCCAGCAGCGTAGGACAGTTGAACACTGAAGCTTTCTTT. This encodes CASSVGQLNTEAFF.

The gene calls are TRBV19 and TRBJ1-2; 12 bases agree with TRBD1. The V and J ends lost 1 base and 3 bases, in that order; junction bases with no gene match: 3. This CDR3 has 16 amino acids. In germline, CDR1 is LNHDA, CDR2 SQIVND (reference sequence). CDR3 protein: CASSIGRDRGHYGYTF. The CDR3 DNA sequence: TGTGCCAGTAGTATAGGTCGGGACAGGGGGCACTATGGCTACACCTTC. Full variable domain (outside the CDR3, taken from reference TRBV19 and TRBJ1-2): DGGITQSPKYLFRKEGQNVTLSCEQNLNHDAMYWYRQDPGQGLRLIYYSQIVNDFQKGDIAEGYSVSREKKESFPLTVTSAQKNPTAFYLCASSIGRDRGHYGYTFGSGTRLTVV.

In its sample, this clone was seen a few times. The chain is built from TRBV4-3 and TRBJ1-1, with D perhaps TRBD1 (5 bases). V lost 0 bases and J 3 bases, leaving 23 bases between the germline ends. From germline, CDR1 is LGHNA and CDR2 YSLEER. The CDR3 contains 19 residues. The CDR3 is CASSQDNGEKGKGDTEAFF. The CDR3 coding sequence is TGCGCCAGCAGCCAAGATAATGGGGAAAAGGGAAAAGGGGACACTGAAGCTTTCTTT.

The chain joins TRBV5-8 to TRBJ1-2; 9 positions agree with TRBD1. The CDR3 runs to 16 residues. Germline loops: CDR1 SGHTS, CDR2 YDEGEE. With V trimmed by 4 bases and J by 2 bases, 9 bases remained unmatched. CDR3 sequence reads: CASSPGQGGANYGYTF. CDR3 bases: TGTGCCAGCAGCCCGGGACAGGGAGGAGCGAACTATGGCTACACCTTC.

The genes are TRBV27 and TRBJ1-5; possibly TRBD1 for D (5 bases). CDR1 is MNHEY, CDR2 SMNVEV, per germline (reference sequence). This CDR3 contains 16 residues. Trimming shortened V by 5 bases and J by 6 bases, and 20 bases separated the two germline ends. The CDR3 sequence: CASSPCLQGGGQPQHF. Written as DNA, the CDR3 is TGTGCCAGCAGTCCATGCCTCCAGGGAGGAGGTCAGCCCCAGCATTTT.

The rearrangement links TRBV10-3 to TRBJ2-7, with TRBD1 matching over 9 bases. From germline, CDR1 is ENHRY and CDR2 SYGVKD. The V and J ends lost 6 bases and 3 bases, in that order; junction bases with no gene match: 21. CDR3 length equals 19 residues. In nucleotides, the CDR3 is TGTGCCATCAGCTTGGGACAGGGTAACGCGAGACAGGGCGGCTACGAGCAGTACTTC. It specifies CAISLGQGNARQGGYEQYF.

The rearrangement uses TRBV4-1 and TRBJ2-1; 7 bases agree with TRBD1. Per germline, CDR1 MGHRA and CDR2 YSYEKL. V dropped 10 bases and J dropped 0; count of bases not matched to a gene: 9. CDR3 size: 15 residues. CDR3 in amino acids: CATRQRTGSYNEQFF. The DNA for the CDR3 is TGCGCCACCCGGCAGAGGACAGGCTCCTACAATGAGCAGTTCTTC.

The V call is TRBV19, the J call TRBJ2-5; D ambiguous. Per the germline V gene, CDR1 is LNHDA and CDR2 is SQIVND (reference sequence). Trimming pared 5 bases from V and 7 bases from J, leaving 20 bases between. The CDR3 is made up of 15 amino acids. The CDR3 spells CASSSRLPNRGTQYF. CDR3 nucleotide sequence: TGTGCCAGTAGTTCCCGTTTGCCGAATCGAGGGACCCAGTACTTC.

V and J are TRBV19 and TRBJ2-1; D gene unclear. The germline V and J ends were trimmed by 2 bases and 8 bases, with 13 bases remaining between them. Germline-derived CDR1 and CDR2 are LNHDA and SQIVND (reference sequence). The CDR3 sequence is 14 residues long. The CDR3 loop reads CASSINPRPDEQFF. DNA for the CDR3: TGTGCCAGTAGTATAAACCCTAGACCCGATGAGCAGTTCTTC.

The J gene is TRBJ2-1, the V gene TRBV6-1; TRBD2 matches at 7 bases. CDR3 length: 13 amino acids. Germline-derived CDR1 and CDR2 are MNHNS and SASEGT. After removal of 7 bases from V and 5 bases from J, the junction contained 5 bases not matched to a gene. CDR3 nucleotide sequence: TGTGCCAGCATGGCGGGAGTACACAATGAGCAGTTCTTC. Its protein is CASMAGVHNEQFF.

This chain uses TRBV2 with TRBJ1-5, with D perhaps TRBD1 (6 bases). The CDR3 has 15 residues. V was trimmed by 3 bases and J by 7 bases, leaving 16 bases between them. CDR1 and CDR2 (germline): SNHLY, FYNNEI. The CDR3 sequence is CASSELWGGAQPQHF. For the CDR3, the DNA is TGTGCCAGCAGTGAGCTCTGGGGGGGCGCCCAGCCCCAGCATTTT.

The gene calls are TRBV11-2 and TRBJ2-7, with a tentative D call TRBD2 (6 bases). Germline loops: CDR1 SGHAT, CDR2 FQNNGV. The CDR3 is made up of 15 amino acids. With 3 bases removed from V and 2 bases from J, the gap between germline ends came to 14 bases. The CDR3 is CASSFGTSFTYEQYF. As DNA, the CDR3 is TGTGCCAGCAGCTTTGGGACTTCTTTCACCTACGAGCAGTACTTC. Looking up the rest from reference TRBV11-2 and TRBJ2-7 gives the full variable domain: EAGVAQSPRYKIIEKRQSVAFWCNPISGHATLYWYQQILGQGPKLLIQFQNNGVVDDSQLPKDRFSAERLKGVDSTLKIQPAKLEDSAVYLCASSFGTSFTYEQYFGPGTRLTVT.

The chain links TRBV2 to TRBJ2-7; 9 bases fit TRBD2. The germline V gene has CDR1 SNHLY and CDR2 FYNNEI. Trimming removed 0 bases from V and 6 bases from J; junction bases left unmatched: 12. CDR3 length: 17 amino acids. The CDR3 region is CASSEALHSGRLSEQYF. The CDR3 nucleotides are TGTGCCAGCAGTGAAGCGCTTCATAGCGGGAGACTTTCCGAGCAGTACTTC.

Here the CDR3 reads CASSGGGGRNTEAFF. CDR3 coding DNA: TGTGCCAGCAGTGGGGGGGGAGGCCGGAACACTGAAGCTTTCTTT. The rearrangement links TRBV27 to TRBJ1-1, with a possible D match to TRBD1 (5 bases). The length of the CDR3 is 15 residues. The germline CDR1 and CDR2 sequences are MNHEY and SMNVEV (reference sequence). Trimming removed 5 bases at V and 1 base at J, with 14 bases between.

V and J are TRBV14 and TRBJ1-3, with 8 bases identical to TRBD1. The CDR3 has 18 amino acids. The germline gives CDR1 SGHDN, CDR2 FVKESK. V was clipped by 0 bases and J by 0 bases; unmatched bases: 7. The CDR3 region has the DNA TGTGCCAGCAGCCAAGAACCCGCTGACAGGGGCTCTGGAAACACCATATATTTT. Translated, it gives CASSQEPADRGSGNTIYF.